The sequence of this T cell receptor beta chain was determined in a study of CD4 T cells in relation to SARS-CoV-2 and coronaviruses. On the study more broadly: PBMCs were cultured with antigen for nine to ten days before TCR beta sequencing.

Comments on this clone: Its antigen is currently unknown.

This CDR3 has 12 residues. V lost 0 bases to trimming and J lost 5 bases, with 4 bases between them. Per the germline V gene, CDR1 is SGHAT and CDR2 is FQNNGV. Unexposed donor CD4+ T cells date from about 2011-2018, before the COVID-19 pandemic. CD4+ T cells were isolated from the cells after roughly 11 days of culture. Profiled with immunoSEQ multiplex PCR; TCRdb holds only in-frame clones, not every one. This table has 15,000 to 25,000 clones, 70% to 85% appearing once. The material sequenced was CD4+ T cells from PBMCs, cultured in vitro. This chain connects TRBV11-2 to TRBJ2-5; D is ambiguous. This TCR derives from a human donor in good health. CDR3 sequence reads: CASSLDKETQYF. As DNA, the CDR3 is TGTGCCAGCAGCTTAGATAAGGAGACCCAGTACTTC.